These 26 T cell receptor beta chains were all obtained from the same sample, sequenced in a study of T cells in Graves' hyperthyroidism and ophthalmopathy. TCR beta CDR3 regions were amplified from RNA transcripts. An initial round of RT-PCR targeting the TCR CDR3 relied on the HTBI primer set. TCRdb reanalysed the multiplex PCR reads using MiXCR and keeps one entry per CDR3 protein. The data hold about 520,000 distinct CDR3 sequences, with around 22% observed a single time. The material sequenced was blood. The receptor set was obtained from a woman aged 25 to 39 with Graves' ophthalmopathy.

This clonotype was seen a handful of times. This chain connects TRBV5-1 to TRBJ2-7, with 8 bases identical to TRBD2. The CDR3 extends over 14 amino acids. From germline, CDR1 is SGHRS and CDR2 YFSETQ. With V trimmed by 5 bases and J by 4 bases, 8 bases remained unmatched. The CDR3 region is CASRLAGPGYEQYF. CDR3 DNA: TGCGCCAGCAGGCTAGCGGGCCCGGGGTACGAGCAGTACTTC. The whole variable domain, filled in from reference TRBV5-1 and TRBJ2-7, reads KAGVTQTPRYLIKTRGQQVTLSCSPISGHRSVSWYQQTPGQGLQFLFEYFSETQRNKGNFPGRFSGRQFSNSRSEMNVSTLELGDSALYLCASRLAGPGYEQYFGPGTRLTVT.

This clonotype has at least ten counts. The rearrangement links TRBV28 to TRBJ1-6; possible D gene TRBD1, 6 bases. V lost 10 bases and J 6 bases, leaving 10 bases between the germline ends. Germline CDR1 and CDR2: MDHEN and SYDVKM. This CDR3 has 12 residues. The CDR3 protein is CAIRGPNSPLHF. CDR3 DNA sequence: TGTGCCATCCGGGGGCCTAATTCACCCCTCCACTTT.

Details on this clonotype: No DNA is shown, since the ends of the CDR3 on it are uncertain; the CDR3 is the one TCRdb lists. The V and J genes are TRBV28 and TRBJ2-7; no DNA check was done on the table's D call, TRBD1. CDR1 is MDHEN and CDR2 is SYDVKM in the germline V gene. A total of 16 residues make up the CDR3, ends included. CDR3 loop: CASSFLWTGVVHEQYF.

This clonotype was recorded many times. The V call is TRBV11-2, the J call TRBJ1-1, with unresolved D. Trimming shortened V by 4 bases and J by 0 bases, and 12 bases separated the two germline ends. The CDR3 is made up of 15 amino acids. CDR1 and CDR2 from the germline V gene are SGHAT and FQNNGV. The CDR3 protein is CASSSTSYLNTEAFF. For the CDR3, the DNA is TGTGCCAGCAGCTCGACATCGTACCTGAACACTGAAGCTTTCTTT.

The J gene is TRBJ2-2, the V gene TRBV5-1; 10 bases line up with TRBD1. Unmatched junction bases numbered 13, after V lost 2 bases and J lost 0 bases. Germline CDR1 SGHRS, CDR2 YFSETQ. This CDR3 is 20 amino acids long. This CDR3 is CASSLSGTGAGAANTGELFF. CDR3 nucleotides: TGCGCCAGCAGCTTATCCGGGACAGGGGCCGGAGCGGCGAACACCGGGGAGCTGTTTTTT.

The V call is TRBV6-1, the J call TRBJ2-7; 7 nucleotides match TRBD1. After removal of 8 bases from V and 2 bases from J, the junction contained 6 bases not matched to a gene. This CDR3 contains 13 residues. Germline CDR1 reads MNHNS; CDR2 reads SASEGT. This CDR3 reads CASGRGPAYEQYF. CDR3 in DNA: TGTGCCAGCGGAAGGGGGCCCGCCTACGAGCAGTACTTC.

This clonotype was seen at least ten times. The CDR3 coding sequence is TGCAGTGCTAGAGTCATAACAGGGTTCGAGCAGTACTTC. It is translated as CSARVITGFEQYF. This chain uses TRBV20-1 with TRBJ2-7; weak D call: TRBD1 (6 bases). Germline CDR1 and CDR2: DFQATT and SNEGSKA (reference sequence). The length of the CDR3 is 13 residues. V was cut by 1 base and J by 6 bases, with 13 bases left in between.

In this sample, this clonotype turned up a few times. The chain uses TRBV5-1 and TRBJ1-6, with a tentative D call TRBD1 (5 bases). Trimming stripped 4 bases from V and 8 bases from J, with 16 bases between. The CDR3 length is 15 residues. Germline CDR1 is SGHRS and CDR2 is YFSETQ. The CDR3 nucleotides are TGCGCCAGCAGCCCTACCGGGACGGGGGATTCACCCCTCCACTTT. Its translation: CASSPTGTGDSPLHF.

The chain links TRBV12-3 or TRBV12-4 to TRBJ1-1; D possibly corresponds to TRBD1 (6 bases). V shed 4 bases and J shed 6 bases, with 12 bases lying between them. The CDR3 is 13 amino acids. CDR3 in DNA: TGTGCCAGCAGTTCCAGGGGTAGGCCTGAAGCTTTCTTT. This encodes CASSSRGRPEAFF.

In this sample, this clonotype turned up many times. The chain combines TRBV12-3 or TRBV12-4 with TRBJ1-5; D is ambiguous. This CDR3 region has 15 residues. V lost 2 bases, J lost 5 bases, and 13 bases lay in between. Here the CDR3 reads CASSLRRRPDQPQHF. CDR3 coding DNA: TGTGCCAGCAGTTTACGTCGCAGGCCCGATCAGCCCCAGCATTTT.

V and J are TRBV12-3 or TRBV12-4 and TRBJ2-7; 12 bases agree with TRBD2. The J segment lost 4 bases and the V segment lost 8 bases, leaving 3 bases of the junction unmatched. CDR3 length: 13 residues. CDR3 protein: CASGTSGWYEQYF. In nucleotides, the CDR3 is TGTGCCAGCGGGACTAGCGGGTGGTACGAGCAGTACTTC.

In its sample, this clonotype was seen many times. The gene calls are TRBV28 and TRBJ1-2; D is unclear. The CDR3 has 17 residues. The germline V gene encodes CDR1 MDHEN and CDR2 SYDVKM. With 6 bases removed from V and 4 bases from J, the gap between germline ends came to 24 bases. In DNA form, the CDR3 reads TGTGCCAGCAGGTCCCCCCCAAGAACGCGGCGTGGCTATGGCTACACCTTC. Its translation is CASRSPPRTRRGYGYTF.

In this sample, this clonotype turned up many times. The V call is TRBV6-2 or TRBV6-3, the J call TRBJ1-1; 7 nucleotides match TRBD1. The V and J ends lost 6 bases and 4 bases, in that order; junction bases with no gene match: 8. This CDR3 has 14 amino acids. The V gene's germline CDR1 is MNHEY and CDR2 SVGEGT. The CDR3 DNA sequence: TGTGCCAGCAGGTACAGGGGCAGAATCACTGAAGCTTTCTTT. Protein sequence: CASRYRGRITEAFF.

There are a few counts of this clonotype. This sequence joins TRBV4-1 and TRBJ1-1; D is possibly TRBD1 (5 bases). V shed 3 bases and J shed 3 bases, with 14 bases lying between them. CDR1 is MGHRA and CDR2 is YSYEKL in the germline V gene. This CDR3 is 15 amino acids long. The CDR3 loop is CASSHGGTTDTEAFF. The DNA of the CDR3 is TGCGCCAGCAGCCATGGTGGGACGACGGACACTGAAGCTTTCTTT.

This clonotype was seen ten or more times. Written as DNA, the CDR3 is TGTGCCAGCAAATTTAACAGCGGCGGGGAGCTGTTTTTT. Protein product: CASKFNSGGELFF. The J gene is TRBJ2-2, the V gene TRBV2, with D possibly matching TRBD2 (5 bases). CDR1 and CDR2 from the germline V gene are SNHLY and FYNNEI. Trimming removed 7 bases at V and 7 bases at J, with 13 bases between. CDR3 length: 13 amino acids.

In this sample, this clonotype turned up many times. This chain links TRBV14 with TRBJ2-7; tentatively, D is TRBD2 (7 bases). The CDR3 spans 17 residues. CDR1 and CDR2 from the germline V gene are SGHDN and FVKESK. The V end lost 1 base, the J end lost 6 bases, and 22 bases lay between the germline ends. CDR3 nucleotide sequence: TGTGCCAGCAGCCAAGGGAGGGGGGGCTACCGTCTGTTCGAGCAGTACTTC. This gives the protein CASSQGRGGYRLFEQYF.

This clonotype was counted at least ten times. The chain has TRBV6-2 or TRBV6-3 and TRBJ1-2, with 7 nucleotides matching TRBD1. Trimming at V came to 2 bases and at J to 2 bases, leaving 14 bases not matched to a gene. Germline CDR1 and CDR2: MNHEY and SVGEGT. This CDR3 region has 18 residues. CDR3 amino acids: CASSYTIMQGVTNYGYTF. The CDR3 nucleotides are TGTGCCAGCAGTTACACTATAATGCAGGGGGTAACCAACTATGGCTACACCTTC.

This clonotype has only a few counts. The chain recombines TRBV30 with TRBJ1-1; TRBD1 aligns across 9 bases. This CDR3 spans 15 amino acids. CDR1 is GTSNPN and CDR2 is SVGIG in the germline V gene (reference sequence). V was pared by 4 bases and J by 5 bases, with 11 bases of the junction left unmatched. The CDR3 DNA reads TGTGCCTGGAATCGGGGACAGGGAGAGGAGACTGAAGCTTTCTTT. Amino acid sequence: CAWNRGQGEETEAFF.

This clonotype has a single count. The V call is TRBV27, the J call TRBJ2-7, with 11 bases fitting TRBD2. Trimming at V came to 3 bases and at J to 3 bases, leaving 13 bases not matched to a gene. Germline V gives CDR1 MNHEY, CDR2 SMNVEV (reference sequence). The CDR3 loop spans 18 amino acids. The CDR3 region is CASSLSHSASGRIYEQYF. The CDR3 DNA sequence: TGTGCCAGCAGTTTGTCCCATTCGGCTAGCGGGAGGATCTACGAGCAGTACTTC.

This clonotype was seen ten or more times. The chain combines TRBV28 with TRBJ2-7; 7 bases align to TRBD1. V dropped 5 bases and J dropped 5; count of bases not matched to a gene: 9. CDR3 size: 14 residues. CDR1 and CDR2 from the germline V gene are MDHEN and SYDVKM. The CDR3 protein is CASSPPRGWDEQYF. CDR3 coding DNA: TGTGCCAGCAGTCCCCCCAGGGGGTGGGACGAGCAGTACTTC. Full variable domain (outside the CDR3, taken from reference TRBV28 and TRBJ2-7): DVKVTQSSRYLVKRTGEKVFLECVQDMDHENMFWYRQDPGLGLRLIYFSYDVKMKEKGDIPEGYSVSREKKERFSLILESASTNQTSMYLCASSPPRGWDEQYFGPGTRLTVT.

This clonotype was detected ten times or more. The V gene is TRBV7-2, the J gene TRBJ2-7; D is perhaps TRBD1 (5 bases). This CDR3 is built from 14 residues. V gave up 1 base and J gave up 4 bases, with 11 bases separating them. Germline V CDR1 and CDR2: SGHTA, FQGNSA. CDR3 DNA sequence: TGTGCCAGCAGCTTAGGTGCAGGGCGATACGAGCAGTACTTC. Its translation is CASSLGAGRYEQYF.

This clonotype has a count of ten or more. The rearrangement joins TRBV15 to TRBJ2-1; D perhaps matches TRBD2 (6 bases). Trimming left V 1 base short and J 12 bases short, with 16 bases between. Per germline, CDR1 LNHNV and CDR2 YYDKDF (reference sequence). This CDR3 is 14 amino acids long. The CDR3 loop is CATSRGERAWAQFF. The CDR3 DNA is TGTGCCACCAGCAGAGGGGAGCGGGCATGGGCGCAGTTCTTC. The full variable domain, rest sourced from reference TRBV15 and TRBJ2-1, is DAMVIQNPRYQVTQFGKPVTLSCSQTLNHNVMYWYQQKSSQAPKLLFHYYDKDFNNEADTPDNFQSRRPNTSFCFLDIRSPGLGDTAMYLCATSRGERAWAQFFGPGTRLTVL.

Many counts were recorded for this clonotype. The chain is built from TRBV13 and TRBJ2-7; D is uncertain. The V gene's germline CDR1 is PRHDT and CDR2 FYEKMQ (reference sequence). The CDR3 length is 14 residues. With 2 bases removed from V and 0 bases from J, the gap between germline ends came to 8 bases. CDR3 sequence: CASSLTASSYEQYF. The CDR3, as DNA: TGTGCCAGCAGCTTAACAGCAAGCTCCTACGAGCAGTACTTC.

This clonotype was recorded a few times. This chain uses TRBV7-3 with TRBJ2-7, with a tentative D call TRBD2 (6 bases). V was clipped by 3 bases and J by 5 bases, with 20 bases between them. Germline V gene data show CDR1 as SGHTA and CDR2 as FQGTGA. The CDR3 is made up of 16 amino acids. CDR3 in amino acids: CASSFLVRGKKNEQYF. For the CDR3, the DNA is TGTGCCAGCAGCTTCCTCGTTCGGGGGAAGAAGAACGAGCAGTACTTC.

At least ten counts were recorded for this clonotype. V usage is TRBV20-1 and J usage is TRBJ1-3; D call uncertain. Germline V gene sequence: CDR1 DFQATT, CDR2 SNEGSKA (reference sequence). The CDR3 runs 16 residues. Trimming took off 6 bases at V and 4 bases at J, with 22 bases between the two ends. The CDR3 protein is CSARFSGGVGGNTIYF. In nucleotides, the CDR3 is TGCAGTGCCCGCTTTTCTGGTGGGGTGGGGGGAAACACCATATATTTT.

This clonotype has ten or more counts. This chain uses TRBV12-3 or TRBV12-4 with TRBJ2-7; TRBD1 is a possible D gene (5 bases). The ends were cut back, 4 bases at V and 6 bases at J, with 16 bases in the middle. The CDR3 loop spans 14 amino acids. The CDR3 reads CASSSQGNLLEQYF. The CDR3 DNA sequence: TGTGCCAGCAGTTCTCAGGGTAATCTTCTCGAGCAGTACTTC.